This T cell receptor (beta chain) was captured by sequencing in a study of T-cell memory formation after mild COVID-19. TCRdb redid the calling of the 5' RACE reads with MiXCR, one entry per CDR3 protein. The sample consists of roughly 240,000 distinct CDR3 sequences, less than 20% of them appearing once. V was cut by 5 bases and J by 6 bases, with 9 bases left in between. The CDR3 consists of 12 residues. The germline gives CDR1 KGHDR, CDR2 SFDVKD. This clonotype was observed a handful of times. The receptor's source is an adult woman who had mild COVID-19 (a few samples of this study predate the infection). Cell type and time point are not known. This chain uses TRBV24-1 with TRBJ1-2; D might be TRBD1 (6 bases). The specimen was PBMCs or a T cell subset sorted from them (not recorded which). In DNA, the CDR3 is TGTGCCACCAGTGGACAGGCTAATGGCTACACCTTC. It translates to CATSGQANGYTF.